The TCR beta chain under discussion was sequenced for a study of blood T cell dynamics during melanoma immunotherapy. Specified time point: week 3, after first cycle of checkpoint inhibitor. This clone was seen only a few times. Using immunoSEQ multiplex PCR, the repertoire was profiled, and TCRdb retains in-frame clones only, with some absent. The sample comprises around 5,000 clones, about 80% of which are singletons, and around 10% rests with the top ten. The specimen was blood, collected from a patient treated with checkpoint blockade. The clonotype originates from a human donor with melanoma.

CDR3 bases: TGTGCCAGTAGTCCCCCTGGACAGGGGGCGCGGTCTAATGAAAAACTGTTTTTT. Encoded protein: CASSPPGQGARSNEKLFF. The V call is TRBV19, the J call TRBJ1-4; 11 bases agree with TRBD1. The V gene's germline CDR1 is LNHDA and CDR2 SQIVND (reference sequence). The CDR3 has 18 residues. The V and J ends lost 5 bases and 3 bases, in that order; junction bases with no gene match: 11.